This T cell receptor beta chain was sequenced for a study of a mutant IDH1 vaccine in newly diagnosed glioma. Across the study: Vaccination started 4-6 weeks after radiotherapy alone, or with temozolomide cycles.

This sample's time point: week 47, end of study. Vaccination used 300 ug of mutant IDH1 20-mer peptide per dose, with topical imiquimod. This clone was recorded once. The antigen remains undetermined. The protocol was immunoSEQ multiplex PCR, while the TCRdb copy is restricted to in-frame clones and leaves out a portion. The profile shows nearly 50,000 clones, less than 85% of them singletons. The TCR sequence derives from a woman aged 25 to 39 with glioma. Some clones in this sample may be carry-over from other donors' samples. Here the sequenced sample was PBMCs, taken from a glioma patient whose treatment included an IDH1 peptide vaccine.

The CDR3 DNA sequence: TGTGCCTCCGACCCCACCAGGACTAGCGGGAGCTCCTACAATGAGCAGTTCTTC. Encoded protein: CASDPTRTSGSSYNEQFF. This chain joins TRBV30 and TRBJ2-1; TRBD2 aligns across 13 bases. Germline assignment: CDR1 GTSNPN and CDR2 SVGIG (reference sequence). This CDR3 is built from 18 residues. The V gene end was trimmed by 7 bases and the J gene end by 0 bases; junction bases not matched to a gene: 12.